The sequence of this T cell receptor beta chain was determined in a study of human T cells and chemical hapten exposure. Study at large: 2% DPC was applied to about 2 cm by about 2 cm of upper inner arm skin for sensitization.

This CDR3 has 15 residues. Germline V gene data show CDR1 as DFQATT and CDR2 as SNEGSKA (reference sequence). The V and J ends lost 6 bases and 1 base respectively, with 19 bases between them. Individual cDNA molecules (in the library) carried attached unique molecular identifiers. TCRdb called the RACE reads again in MiXCR, with one record for every CDR3 protein. This sample carries approximately 68,000 distinct CDR3 sequences, over 6.5% of them seen once, and the ten largest clones take around 3.5%. Time point indicated: patch test 2, 6 weeks after DPC sensitization. Treatment indicated: therapeutic diphenylcyclopropenone sensitization with weekly scalp DPC.

V usage is TRBV20-1 and J usage is TRBJ2-7, with D perhaps matching TRBD1 or TRBD2 (5 bases each). The source was whole blood, collected in connection with sensitization to the hapten diphenylcyclopropenone (DPC). The TCR comes from a woman between 45 and 60 years old with alopecia areata. Some clones in this sample may be carry-over from other donors' samples. The CDR3 region has the DNA TGCAGTGCCGAGGGGATGGGTAGCGCATCCTACGAGCAGTACTTC. Encoded protein: CSAEGMGSASYEQYF.